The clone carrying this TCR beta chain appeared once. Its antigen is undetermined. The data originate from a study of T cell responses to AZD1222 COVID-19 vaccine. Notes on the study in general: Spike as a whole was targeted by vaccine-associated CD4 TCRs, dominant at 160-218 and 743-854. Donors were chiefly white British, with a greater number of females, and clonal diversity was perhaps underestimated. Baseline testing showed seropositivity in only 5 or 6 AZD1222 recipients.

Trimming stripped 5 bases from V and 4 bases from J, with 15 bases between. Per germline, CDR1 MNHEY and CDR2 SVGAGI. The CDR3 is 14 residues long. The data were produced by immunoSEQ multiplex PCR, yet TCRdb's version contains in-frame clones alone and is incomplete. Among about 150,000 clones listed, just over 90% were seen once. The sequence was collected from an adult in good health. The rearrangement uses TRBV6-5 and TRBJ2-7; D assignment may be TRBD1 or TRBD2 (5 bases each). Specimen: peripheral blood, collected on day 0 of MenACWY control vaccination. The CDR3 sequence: CASSTSGRIYEQYF. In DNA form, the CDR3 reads TGTGCCAGCAGTACCTCGGGACGGATTTACGAGCAGTACTTC.